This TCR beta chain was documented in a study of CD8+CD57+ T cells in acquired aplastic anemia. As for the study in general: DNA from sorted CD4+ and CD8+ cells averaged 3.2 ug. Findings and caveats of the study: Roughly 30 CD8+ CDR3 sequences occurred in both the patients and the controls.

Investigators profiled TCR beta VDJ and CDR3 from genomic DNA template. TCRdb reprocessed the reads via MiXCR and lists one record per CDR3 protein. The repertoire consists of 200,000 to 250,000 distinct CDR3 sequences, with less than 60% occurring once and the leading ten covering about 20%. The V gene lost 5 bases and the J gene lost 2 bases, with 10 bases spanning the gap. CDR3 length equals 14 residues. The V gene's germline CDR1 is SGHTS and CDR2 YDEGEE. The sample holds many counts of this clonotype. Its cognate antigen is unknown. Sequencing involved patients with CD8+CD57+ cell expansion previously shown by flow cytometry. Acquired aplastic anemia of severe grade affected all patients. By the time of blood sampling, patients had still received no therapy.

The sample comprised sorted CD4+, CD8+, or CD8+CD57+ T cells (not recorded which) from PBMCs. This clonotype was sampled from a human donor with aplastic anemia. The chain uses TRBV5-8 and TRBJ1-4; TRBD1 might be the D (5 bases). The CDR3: CASSSDNTNEKLFF. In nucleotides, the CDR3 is TGTGCCAGCAGTTCGGACAACACTAATGAAAAACTGTTTTTT.